The 9 T cell receptor beta chains in this list originate from one sample, sequenced in a study of CD8 T cells in Susac syndrome. With random hexamers, reverse transcription was performed on about 0.45 to 1 ug of RNA. MiXCR, applied by TCRdb to the immunoSEQ multiplex PCR reads, yields one record per CDR3 protein. Of just over 150,000 distinct CDR3 sequences in the sample, approximately 95% are singletons; the top ten hold 0.16%. Sample: CD4+ T cells from PBMCs. The receptors stem from a human donor with Susac syndrome.

The chain uses TRBV18 and TRBJ2-7; D remains unclear. Germline CDR1 and CDR2: KGHSH and LQKENI. This CDR3 contains 13 residues. The V and J ends lost 6 bases and 2 bases respectively, with 11 bases between them. The CDR3 DNA sequence: TGTGCCAGCTCGCAACTACCTACCTACGAGCAGTACTTC. Translating gives CASSQLPTYEQYF.

The V call is TRBV29-1, the J call TRBJ2-1; 9 nucleotides align to TRBD1. Losses at the gene ends were 8 bases for V and 0 bases for J; bases not matched to a gene: 8. Germline V lookup: CDR1 SQVTM, CDR2 ANQGSEA. The CDR3 covers 15 residues. The CDR3 spells CSTRTGVNSYNEQFF. As DNA, the CDR3 is TGCAGCACCCGGACAGGGGTAAACTCCTACAATGAGCAGTTCTTC.

This chain joins TRBV12-3 or TRBV12-4 and TRBJ2-7; D may correspond to TRBD1 or TRBD2 (5 bases each). The CDR3 has 15 residues. With 7 bases removed from V and 0 bases from J, the gap between germline ends came to 16 bases. The CDR3, as DNA: TGTGCCAGCACCTCGGGGACCCTGAGCTCCTACGAGCAGTACTTC. Encoded protein: CASTSGTLSSYEQYF.

The V call is TRBV20-1, the J call TRBJ1-1; D ambiguous. There are 11 residues in the CDR3. Trimming took off 6 bases at V and 1 base at J, with 6 bases between the two ends. Germline V gives CDR1 DFQATT, CDR2 SNEGSKA (reference sequence). The CDR3 DNA reads TGCAGTGCCCCTCGGAACACTGAAGCTTTCTTT. Amino acids: CSAPRNTEAFF.

J is TRBJ2-5 and V is TRBV12-3 or TRBV12-4, with D uncertain. The CDR3 has 12 amino acids. Trimming stripped 3 bases from V and 7 bases from J, with 9 bases between. CDR3 DNA sequence: TGTGCCAGCAGTTTTCCCCCCGGGACCCAGTACTTC. Its protein product is CASSFPPGTQYF.

The V gene is TRBV4-2, the J gene TRBJ2-1, with 8 nucleotides matching TRBD2. CDR3 length: 17 residues. The V gene's germline CDR1 is LGHNA and CDR2 YNFKEQ. Trimming removed 3 bases from V and 0 bases from J; junction bases left unmatched: 7. CDR3: CASSQARGGTSYNEQFF. In nucleotides, the CDR3 is TGTGCCAGCAGCCAGGCTCGCGGGGGGACCTCCTACAATGAGCAGTTCTTC.

The CDR3 here is CSVGAGQPGELFF. CDR3 in DNA: TGCAGCGTTGGGGCTGGACAGCCCGGGGAGCTGTTTTTT. This chain links TRBV29-1 with TRBJ2-2; a possible D gene is TRBD1 (6 bases). Trimming pared 4 bases from V and 6 bases from J, leaving 12 bases between. The CDR3 is 13 residues long. Per germline, CDR1 SQVTM and CDR2 ANQGSEA.

V usage is TRBV9 and J usage is TRBJ1-1; TRBD1 is a possible D gene (5 bases). The CDR3 runs to 15 residues. Germline values: CDR1 SGDLS, CDR2 YYNGEE. V lost 3 bases to trimming and J lost 1 base, with 13 bases between them. CDR3 protein: CASSAVDRQNTEAFF. The DNA for the CDR3 is TGTGCCAGCAGCGCAGTTGACAGACAGAACACTGAAGCTTTCTTT.

V gene TRBV4-2 combines with J gene TRBJ2-5, with D possibly TRBD2 on 5 matching bases. Per the germline V gene, CDR1 is LGHNA and CDR2 is YNFKEQ. V lost 0 bases to trimming and J lost 1 base, with 12 bases between them. The CDR3 consists of 16 residues. The CDR3 is CASSQDGADPQETQYF. For the CDR3, the DNA is TGTGCCAGCAGCCAAGACGGAGCGGACCCCCAAGAGACCCAGTACTTC.